These 28 T cell receptor beta chains were all obtained from the same sample, sequenced in a study of vaccination effects on CD4 cells after COVID-19. Their cognate antigens are unknown. Generated by immunoSEQ multiplex PCR, the TCRdb table keeps only in-frame clones and is missing some. Altogether about 40,000 clones are present, about 62% being singletons, with the ten largest covering approximately 8%. With approximately ten days of culture completed, CD4+ T cells were isolated. Each person got two doses of an mRNA SARS-CoV-2 vaccine, BNT162b2 or mRNA-1273. The sequenced sample was CD4+ T cells from PBMCs cultured without peptide, obtained after COVID-19 vaccination. The receptor source for this set is a human donor who received a COVID-19 vaccine.

This sequence joins TRBV7-2 and TRBJ2-5, with D maybe TRBD2 (6 bases). CDR1 and CDR2 (germline): SGHTA, FQGNSA. The CDR3 length is 16 residues. V was trimmed by 5 bases and J by 3 bases, leaving 19 bases between them. The DNA for the CDR3 is TGTGCCAGCAGCCCCATGATGCGGGCGGGAAAAGAGACCCAGTACTTC. This encodes CASSPMMRAGKETQYF.

Only a few counts were recorded for this clone. This chain uses TRBV29-1 with TRBJ2-3, with D tentatively TRBD2 (6 bases). The CDR3 runs to 14 residues. Germline CDR1 SQVTM, CDR2 ANQGSEA. The V gene lost 6 bases and the J gene lost 0 bases, with 13 bases spanning the gap. CDR3 residues: CSVQGGDSTDTQYF. The CDR3 DNA reads TGCAGCGTCCAAGGCGGGGACAGCACAGATACGCAGTATTTT.

By sample fraction, this clone is medium-sized. The gene calls are TRBV3-1 (or the pseudogene TRBV3-2) and TRBJ2-3, with TRBD2 matching over 8 bases. Germline V CDR1 and CDR2: LGHDT, YNNKEL (reference sequence). This CDR3 is 16 amino acids long. Trimming took 0 bases from V and 6 from J; bases not matched to a gene: 8. The CDR3 loop reads CASSQEFGSGKDTQYF. The CDR3 DNA follows: TGTGCCAGCAGCCAAGAGTTCGGTAGCGGGAAGGATACGCAGTATTTT.

The genes are TRBV3-1 (or the pseudogene TRBV3-2) and TRBJ1-1; D remains unclear. CDR3 length: 15 amino acids. Germline loops: CDR1 LGHDT, CDR2 YNNKEL (reference sequence). V was cut by 0 bases and J by 0 bases, with 8 bases left in between. CDR3 DNA: TGTGCCAGCAGCCAAGAGGCAGGATTGAACACTGAAGCTTTCTTT. Translating it yields CASSQEAGLNTEAFF.

This clone was observed a handful of times. The chain carries TRBV27 and TRBJ1-5; D remains unclear. Germline lookup yields CDR1 MNHEY and CDR2 SMNVEV (reference sequence). The CDR3 runs 12 residues. Trimming pared 2 bases from V and 6 bases from J, leaving 5 bases between. The CDR3 DNA reads TGTGCCAGCAGTTTAGTTGGTCAGCCCCAGCATTTT. It is translated as CASSLVGQPQHF.

This clone was seen more than once but under ten times. This chain connects TRBV25-1 to TRBJ1-6; 9 bases are shared with TRBD1. The CDR3 is 16 residues long. Trimming removed 3 bases from V and 4 bases from J; junction bases left unmatched: 4. Germline-derived CDR1 and CDR2 are MGHDK and SYGVNS. This CDR3 is CASSDPGTGYNSPLHF. CDR3 sequence (DNA): TGTGCCAGCAGTGACCCCGGGACAGGGTATAATTCACCCCTCCACTTT.

This chain connects TRBV6-7 to TRBJ2-7; the match to TRBD1 covers 9 bases. TRBV6-7 is flagged as an ORF with uncertain function. This CDR3 contains 14 residues. The V gene end was trimmed by 6 bases and the J gene end by 2 bases; junction bases not matched to a gene: 5. The CDR3, as DNA: TGTGCCAGCAGCGAGACAGGGGGGCCCTACGAGCAGTACTTC. This translates into CASSETGGPYEQYF.

This rearrangement joins TRBV19 to TRBJ1-1, with a tentative D call TRBD1 (6 bases). Germline V CDR1 and CDR2: LNHDA, SQIVND (reference sequence). V was cut by 5 bases and J by 2 bases, with 15 bases left in between. The CDR3 covers 15 residues. In DNA form, the CDR3 reads TGTGCCAGTAGTCTCCCGGGGGCGGCCAACACTGAAGCTTTCTTT. Translating gives CASSLPGAANTEAFF.

The V call is TRBV3-1 (or the pseudogene TRBV3-2), the J call TRBJ2-6, with 7 bases matching TRBD2. This CDR3 spans 17 amino acids. The trim removed 3 bases at V and 0 bases at J, leaving 5 bases unmatched. Per germline, CDR1 LGHDT and CDR2 YNNKEL (reference sequence). The CDR3 reads CASSQWGGDSGANVLTF. The CDR3 nucleotides are TGTGCCAGCAGCCAGTGGGGAGGGGACTCTGGGGCCAACGTCCTGACTTTC.

This clone showed up just once. The J gene is TRBJ1-5, the V gene TRBV3-1 (or the pseudogene TRBV3-2), with a weak D call TRBD1 (6 bases). The V end was cut by 0 bases, the J end by 7 bases, with 13 bases between. The CDR3 runs 15 residues. Germline V lookup: CDR1 LGHDT, CDR2 YNNKEL (reference sequence). The chain's CDR3 is CASSQDWQGHQPQHF. CDR3 nucleotide sequence: TGTGCCAGCAGCCAAGATTGGCAGGGACACCAGCCCCAGCATTTT.

This clone appeared once. This chain connects TRBV28 to TRBJ2-3, with a tentative D call TRBD2 (6 bases). The CDR3 contains 16 residues. Trimming left V 1 base short and J 1 base short, with 12 bases between. From germline, CDR1 is MDHEN and CDR2 SYDVKM. The CDR3 sequence: CASSLLFGGRTDTQYF. In DNA, the CDR3 is TGTGCCAGCAGTTTATTGTTCGGGGGACGCACAGATACGCAGTATTTT. Drawing the rest from reference TRBV28 and TRBJ2-3, the complete variable domain is DVKVTQSSRYLVKRTGEKVFLECVQDMDHENMFWYRQDPGLGLRLIYFSYDVKMKEKGDIPEGYSVSREKKERFSLILESASTNQTSMYLCASSLLFGGRTDTQYFGPGTRLTVL.

This rearrangement joins TRBV12-1 to TRBJ1-1. TRBV12-1 is recorded as a pseudogene. This CDR3 has 16 amino acids. DNA for the CDR3: TGTGCCAGCAGCCCCGATAGGAAGGGATCGAACACTGAAGCTTTCTTT. It specifies CASSPDRKGSNTEAFF.

This clone showed up just a few times. The chain couples TRBV6-2 or TRBV6-3 to TRBJ1-2; no firm D call. Trimming cost V 2 bases and J 10 bases, with 17 bases left between them. This CDR3 spans 14 amino acids. The germline V gene encodes CDR1 MNHEY and CDR2 SVGEGT. The chain's CDR3 is CASSYLRTRTDYTF. CDR3 nucleotides: TGTGCCAGCAGTTACCTTAGGACCCGAACCGACTACACCTTC.

In this sample, this clone turned up a few times. The chain has TRBV5-1 and TRBJ1-2; 8 nucleotides line up with TRBD1. The germline V gene encodes CDR1 SGHRS and CDR2 YFSETQ. Trimming at V came to 4 bases and at J to 3 bases, leaving 8 bases not matched to a gene. This CDR3 is built from 15 residues. The DNA of the CDR3 is TGCGCCAGCAGCCGTGCAGGGGGCGCAGACTATGGCTACACCTTC. This codes for CASSRAGGADYGYTF.

The chain has TRBV5-4 and TRBJ2-7; 10 nucleotides line up with TRBD2. The CDR3 runs to 13 residues. Trimming removed 0 bases from V and 11 bases from J; junction bases left unmatched: 5. Germline V gives CDR1 SGHNT, CDR2 YYREEE (reference sequence). CDR3 coding DNA: TGTGCCAGCAGCTTGGTAGGAGCGGGGGGGGAGTACTTC. Its protein is CASSLVGAGGEYF.

The chain joins TRBV5-6 to TRBJ2-2, with unresolved D. The germline V and J ends were trimmed by 0 bases and 6 bases, with 12 bases remaining between them. Per germline, CDR1 SGHDT and CDR2 YYEEEE. The CDR3 totals 15 residues. The CDR3 region has the DNA TGTGCCAGCAGCTTGGGGCAGGTCAAGGCCGGGGAGCTGTTTTTT. Its protein is CASSLGQVKAGELFF.

This clone was recorded a few times. The chain employs TRBV19 and TRBJ1-2; D is undetermined. The CDR3 covers 14 residues. CDR1 is LNHDA, CDR2 SQIVND, per germline (reference sequence). The germline V and J ends were trimmed by 3 bases and 2 bases, with 10 bases remaining between them. This chain's CDR3 is CASSIEGSNYGYTF. The CDR3, as DNA: TGTGCCAGTAGTATCGAAGGTTCAAACTATGGCTACACCTTC.

This chain joins TRBV6-1 and TRBJ2-5; D is possibly TRBD1 or TRBD2 (5 bases each). The CDR3 sequence is 16 residues long. The V end lost 2 bases, the J end lost 1 base, and 14 bases lay between the germline ends. Germline CDR1 reads MNHNS; CDR2 reads SASEGT. CDR3 DNA sequence: TGTGCCAGCAGTGAATGGGGGAGAGGATCCCAAGAGACCCAGTACTTC. Amino acid sequence: CASSEWGRGSQETQYF.

The CDR3 bases are TGTGCCAGCGGAAGGAAGGGGAGGGGAACCTACGAGCAGTACTTC. Protein product: CASGRKGRGTYEQYF. The rearrangement joins TRBV27 to TRBJ2-7; TRBD2 matches at 7 bases. CDR1 MNHEY and CDR2 SMNVEV come from the germline V gene (reference sequence). This CDR3 has 15 residues. V shed 8 bases and J 2 bases; nucleotides not matched to a gene: 12.

The chain recombines TRBV19 with TRBJ2-7; 13 nucleotides line up with TRBD2. With V trimmed by 10 bases and J by 4 bases, 22 bases remained unmatched. CDR3 length: 19 residues. From germline, CDR1 is LNHDA and CDR2 SQIVND (reference sequence). CDR3 protein: CATRSFSGTSGVSAYEQYF. The CDR3 nucleotides are TGTGCCACTAGGTCCTTTTCCGGGACTAGCGGGGTTTCGGCTTACGAGCAGTACTTC.

This clone has more than one count but fewer than ten. The rearrangement uses TRBV6-5 and TRBJ2-7; maybe TRBD2 (5 bases). This CDR3 has 14 amino acids. The germline V and J ends were trimmed by 2 bases and 3 bases, with 11 bases remaining between them. Per the germline V gene, CDR1 is MNHEY and CDR2 is SVGAGI. CDR3 residues: CASSYTTGIYEQYF. The CDR3 DNA sequence: TGTGCCAGCAGTTACACTACCGGGATCTACGAGCAGTACTTC.

This sequence joins TRBV2 and TRBJ1-5; tentative D call: TRBD1 (5 bases). Per germline, CDR1 SNHLY and CDR2 FYNNEI. The CDR3 has 16 residues. Trimming left V 8 bases short and J 7 bases short, with 24 bases between. The CDR3 is CASYPGWRAQGQPQHF. CDR3 bases: TGTGCCAGCTACCCGGGATGGAGGGCCCAGGGACAGCCCCAGCATTTT.

This chain links TRBV11-2 with TRBJ1-5, with D possibly being TRBD1 (6 bases). CDR3 length: 14 amino acids. The germline V gene has CDR1 SGHAT and CDR2 FQNNGV. V dropped 6 bases and J dropped 4 bases, with 13 bases sitting between them. The CDR3 DNA reads as TGTGCCAGCAGAAAAAGGGGGTTTAATCAGCCCCAGCATTTT. Amino acids: CASRKRGFNQPQHF. Using reference TRBV11-2 and TRBJ1-5 for the parts outside the CDR3, the full variable domain is EAGVAQSPRYKIIEKRQSVAFWCNPISGHATLYWYQQILGQGPKLLIQFQNNGVVDDSQLPKDRFSAERLKGVDSTLKIQPAKLEDSAVYLCASRKRGFNQPQHFGDGTRLSIL.

This rearrangement joins TRBV5-1 to TRBJ1-1; D ambiguous. The CDR3 is 14 amino acids. Germline lookup yields CDR1 SGHRS and CDR2 YFSETQ. Trimming stripped 4 bases from V and 2 bases from J, with 12 bases between. The CDR3 spells CASSVAQTNTEAFF. The CDR3 bases are TGCGCCAGCAGCGTGGCTCAGACTAACACTGAAGCTTTCTTT.

This chain links TRBV6-5 with TRBJ2-2; D unresolved. The V gene's germline CDR1 is MNHEY and CDR2 SVGAGI. Trimming shortened V by 8 bases and J by 1 base, and 11 bases separated the two germline ends. This CDR3 is 14 amino acids long. This chain's CDR3 is CASDTNLNTGELFF. In DNA, the CDR3 is TGTGCCAGCGACACCAATCTGAACACCGGGGAGCTGTTTTTT.

The chain links TRBV29-1 to TRBJ1-2; no firm D call. V gave up 4 bases and J gave up 7 bases, with 16 bases separating them. The CDR3 totals 13 residues. Germline V gives CDR1 SQVTM, CDR2 ANQGSEA. CDR3 residues: CSVVSTGYGGYTF. CDR3 DNA: TGCAGCGTTGTATCAACGGGTTACGGTGGCTACACCTTC.

The V and J genes are TRBV19 and TRBJ2-5, with D perhaps given as TRBD1 or TRBD2 (5 bases each). The CDR3 length is 13 residues. Trimming took 6 bases from V and 1 from J, leaving 9 bases between them. The germline gives CDR1 LNHDA, CDR2 SQIVND (reference sequence). CDR3 coding DNA: TGTGCCAGTAGGGCCGGGGCCCAAGAGACCCAGTACTTC. This gives the protein CASRAGAQETQYF.

V gene TRBV25-1 combines with J gene TRBJ1-5; D is unresolved. This CDR3 contains 13 residues. Germline V lookup: CDR1 MGHDK, CDR2 SYGVNS. V lost 4 bases to trimming and J lost 5 bases, with 9 bases between them. In nucleotides, the CDR3 is TGTGCCAGCAGTGGCTTTGGAGATCAGCCCCAGCATTTT. Protein sequence: CASSGFGDQPQHF.